This TCR beta chain appears in the sequencing data of a study of control samples from healthy donors and cancer patients. TCRdb's table, derived via immunoSEQ multiplex PCR, lists solely in-frame clones and lacks some. Of around 94,000 clones listed, 90% to 95% are singletons. Germline V gene sequence: CDR1 SGHNT, CDR2 YENEEA. The CDR3 consists of 14 residues. V was shortened by 2 bases and J by 2 bases, with 8 bases between the two germline ends. The V gene is TRBV11-3, the J gene TRBJ2-3; weak D call: TRBD2 (5 bases). This clonotype originated in a woman in her twenties or thirties in good health. The specimen sequenced was blood. The CDR3 nucleotides read TGTGCCAGCAGCTTAAGCGGACCCACAGATACGCAGTATTTT. It codes for CASSLSGPTDTQYF.